This paragraph covers one TCR beta chain sequence. The data originate from a study of blood T cell repertoires in COVID-19. Looking at the study overall: Acute and convalescent COVID-19 specimens originated in the United States, Italy and Spain. PBMCs, B-cell-depleted T cells, or T cells were the source of the cDNA or gDNA that made up the material.

Germline CDR1 is SGHNT and CDR2 is YENEEA. Trimming took off 0 bases at V and 0 bases at J, with 11 bases between the two ends. The CDR3 sequence is 17 residues long. As processed by the authors: It was from reference gene primer amplification that nucleated cell counts were estimated. The data were produced by immunoSEQ multiplex PCR, yet TCRdb's version contains in-frame clones alone and is incomplete. That table furnishes V, J and clone size, whereas the DNA furnished D and trimming. The sample yields 250,000 or so clones, about 89% seen once. The clonotype originates from a woman between 40 and 50 years old who had recovered from COVID-19. The sample consisted of peripheral blood. V is TRBV11-3 and J is TRBJ2-2; D is possibly TRBD2 (5 bases). The DNA for the CDR3 is TGTGCCAGCAGCTTAGATGGTCCAGCGGCGAACACCGGGGAGCTGTTTTTT. Translating it yields CASSLDGPAANTGELFF.